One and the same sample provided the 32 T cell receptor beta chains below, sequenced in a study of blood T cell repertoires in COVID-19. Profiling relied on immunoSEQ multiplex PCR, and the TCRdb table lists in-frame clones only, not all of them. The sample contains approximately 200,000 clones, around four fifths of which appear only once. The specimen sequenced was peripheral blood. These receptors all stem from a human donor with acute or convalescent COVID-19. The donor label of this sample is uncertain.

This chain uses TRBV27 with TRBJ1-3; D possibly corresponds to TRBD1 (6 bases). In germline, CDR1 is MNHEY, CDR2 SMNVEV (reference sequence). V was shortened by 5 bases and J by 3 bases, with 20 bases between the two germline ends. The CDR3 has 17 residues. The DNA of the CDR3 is TGTGCCAGCAGTCCCTATTCCGCCGCAGGGGTTGGAAACACCATATATTTT. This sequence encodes CASSPYSAAGVGNTIYF.

In nucleotides, the CDR3 is TGTGCCTGCAAAAACCACCCGGGTGAAAGTTTGGCTTTCTTT. Amino acids: CACKNHPGESLAFF. The J gene is TRBJ1-1, the V gene TRBV30; D is uncertain. V was trimmed by 6 bases and J by 11 bases, leaving 25 bases between them. In germline, CDR1 is GTSNPN, CDR2 SVGIG (reference sequence). The CDR3 contains 14 residues.

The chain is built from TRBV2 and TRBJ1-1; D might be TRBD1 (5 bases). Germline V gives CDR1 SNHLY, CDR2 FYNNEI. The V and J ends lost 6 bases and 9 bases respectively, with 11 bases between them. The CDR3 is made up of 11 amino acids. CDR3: CASRAGLKAFF. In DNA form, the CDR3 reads TGTGCCAGCAGGGCGGGGCTCAAAGCTTTCTTT.

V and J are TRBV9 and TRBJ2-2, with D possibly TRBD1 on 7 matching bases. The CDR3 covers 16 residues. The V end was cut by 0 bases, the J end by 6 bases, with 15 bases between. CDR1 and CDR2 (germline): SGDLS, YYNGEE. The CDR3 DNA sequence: TGTGCCAGCAGCGTAGGGCGGCAGGGGGGTCCCGGGGAGCTGTTTTTT. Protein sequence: CASSVGRQGGPGELFF.

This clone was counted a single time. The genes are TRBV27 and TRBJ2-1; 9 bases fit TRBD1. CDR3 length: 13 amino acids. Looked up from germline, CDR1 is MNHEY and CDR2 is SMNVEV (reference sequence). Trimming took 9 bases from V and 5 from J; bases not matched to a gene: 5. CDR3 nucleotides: TGTGCCAGGGCGGGGACAGGGAACAATGAGCAGTTCTTC. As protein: CARAGTGNNEQFF.

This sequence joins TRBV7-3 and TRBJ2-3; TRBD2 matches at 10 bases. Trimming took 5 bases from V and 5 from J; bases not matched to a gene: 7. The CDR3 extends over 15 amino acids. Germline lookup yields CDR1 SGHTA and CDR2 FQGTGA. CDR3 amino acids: CASSPVASGGDTQYF. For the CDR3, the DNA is TGTGCCAGCAGCCCTGTGGCTAGCGGGGGAGATACGCAGTATTTT.

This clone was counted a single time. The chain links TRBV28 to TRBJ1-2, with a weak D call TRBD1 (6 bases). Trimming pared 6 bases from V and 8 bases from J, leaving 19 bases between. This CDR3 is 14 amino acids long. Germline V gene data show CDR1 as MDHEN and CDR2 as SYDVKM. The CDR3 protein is CASSPGQGRRGYTF. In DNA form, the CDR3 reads TGTGCCAGCAGCCCGGGGCAGGGGCGACGGGGCTACACCTTC.

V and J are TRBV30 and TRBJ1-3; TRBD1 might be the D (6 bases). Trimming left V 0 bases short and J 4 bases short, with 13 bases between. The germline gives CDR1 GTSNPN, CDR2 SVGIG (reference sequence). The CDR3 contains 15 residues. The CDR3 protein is CAWSVAGAWGNTIYF. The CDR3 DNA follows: TGTGCCTGGAGTGTGGCGGGGGCCTGGGGAAACACCATATATTTT.

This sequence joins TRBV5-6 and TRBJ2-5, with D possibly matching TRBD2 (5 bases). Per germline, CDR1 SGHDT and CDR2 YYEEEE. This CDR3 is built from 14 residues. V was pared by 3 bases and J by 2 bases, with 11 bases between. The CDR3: CASSSDGGQETQYF. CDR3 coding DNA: TGTGCCAGCAGCTCGGATGGAGGACAAGAGACCCAGTACTTC.

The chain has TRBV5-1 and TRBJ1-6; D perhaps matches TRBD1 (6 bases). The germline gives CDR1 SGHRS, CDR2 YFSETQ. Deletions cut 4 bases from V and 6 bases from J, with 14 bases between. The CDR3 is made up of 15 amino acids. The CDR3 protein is CASSVQGSSNSPLHF. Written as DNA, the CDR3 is TGCGCCAGCAGCGTCCAGGGGAGCTCTAATTCACCCCTCCACTTT. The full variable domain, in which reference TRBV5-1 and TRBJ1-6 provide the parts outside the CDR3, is KAGVTQTPRYLIKTRGQQVTLSCSPISGHRSVSWYQQTPGQGLQFLFEYFSETQRNKGNFPGRFSGRQFSNSRSEMNVSTLELGDSALYLCASSVQGSSNSPLHFGNGTRLTVT.

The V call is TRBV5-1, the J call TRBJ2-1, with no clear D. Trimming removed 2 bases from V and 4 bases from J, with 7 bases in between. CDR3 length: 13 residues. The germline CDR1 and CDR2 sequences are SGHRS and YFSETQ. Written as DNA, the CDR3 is TGCGCCAGCAGCTTCGGGTCTTACAATGAGCAGTTCTTC. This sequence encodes CASSFGSYNEQFF.

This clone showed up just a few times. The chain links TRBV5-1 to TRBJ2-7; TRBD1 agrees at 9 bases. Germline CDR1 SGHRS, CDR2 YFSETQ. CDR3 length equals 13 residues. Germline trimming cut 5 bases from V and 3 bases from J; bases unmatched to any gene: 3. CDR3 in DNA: TGCGCCAGCAGACAGGGGGCAAACTACGAGCAGTACTTC. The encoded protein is CASRQGANYEQYF. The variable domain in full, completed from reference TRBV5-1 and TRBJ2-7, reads KAGVTQTPRYLIKTRGQQVTLSCSPISGHRSVSWYQQTPGQGLQFLFEYFSETQRNKGNFPGRFSGRQFSNSRSEMNVSTLELGDSALYLCASRQGANYEQYFGPGTRLTVT.

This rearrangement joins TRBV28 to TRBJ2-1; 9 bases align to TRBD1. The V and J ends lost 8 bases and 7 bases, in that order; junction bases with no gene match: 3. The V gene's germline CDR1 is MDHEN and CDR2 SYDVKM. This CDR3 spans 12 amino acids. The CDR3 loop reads CASWDRANEQFF. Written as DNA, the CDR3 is TGTGCCAGCTGGGACAGGGCGAATGAGCAGTTCTTC. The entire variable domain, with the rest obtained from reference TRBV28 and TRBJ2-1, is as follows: DVKVTQSSRYLVKRTGEKVFLECVQDMDHENMFWYRQDPGLGLRLIYFSYDVKMKEKGDIPEGYSVSREKKERFSLILESASTNQTSMYLCASWDRANEQFFGPGTRLTVL.

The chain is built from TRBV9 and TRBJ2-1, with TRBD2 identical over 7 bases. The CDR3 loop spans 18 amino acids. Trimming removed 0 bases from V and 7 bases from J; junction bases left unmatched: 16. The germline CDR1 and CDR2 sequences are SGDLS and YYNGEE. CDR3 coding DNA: TGTGCCAGCAGCGTAGAGAGGGCTAGCGGCCGGAGGCTTAATGAGCAGTTCTTC. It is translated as CASSVERASGRRLNEQFF.

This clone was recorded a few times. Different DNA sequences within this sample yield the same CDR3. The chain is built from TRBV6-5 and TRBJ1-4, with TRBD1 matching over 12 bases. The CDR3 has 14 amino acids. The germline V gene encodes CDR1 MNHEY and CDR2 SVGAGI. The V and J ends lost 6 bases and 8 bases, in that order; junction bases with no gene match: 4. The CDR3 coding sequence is TGTGCCAGCAGCCGGGACAGGGGGCGGGAAAAACTGTTTTTT. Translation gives CASSRDRGREKLFF.

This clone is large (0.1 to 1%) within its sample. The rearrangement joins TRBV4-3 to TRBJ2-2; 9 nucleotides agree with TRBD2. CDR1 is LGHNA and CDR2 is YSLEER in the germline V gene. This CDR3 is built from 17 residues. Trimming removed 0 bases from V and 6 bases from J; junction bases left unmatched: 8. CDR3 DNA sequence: TGCGCCAGCAGCCAAGATTATAGCGGGGGAGAGGCCGGGGAGCTGTTTTTT. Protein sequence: CASSQDYSGGEAGELFF.

The CDR3 DNA follows: TGTGCCATCAGTGAGTTCGGGACTAGCGGGACCGCGGGGCAGTTCTTC. Translating it yields CAISEFGTSGTAGQFF. V is TRBV10-3 and J is TRBJ2-1, with 13 bases aligning to TRBD2. Germline CDR1 reads ENHRY; CDR2 reads SYGVKD. The J segment lost 12 bases and the V segment lost 1 base, leaving 9 bases of the junction unmatched. The CDR3 totals 16 residues.

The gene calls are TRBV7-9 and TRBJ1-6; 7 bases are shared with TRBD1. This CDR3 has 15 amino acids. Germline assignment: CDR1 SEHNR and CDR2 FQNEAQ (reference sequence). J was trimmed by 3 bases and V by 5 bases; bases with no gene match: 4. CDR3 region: CASSRGTVYNSPLHF. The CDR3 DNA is TGTGCCAGCAGCCGCGGGACAGTCTATAATTCACCCCTCCACTTT. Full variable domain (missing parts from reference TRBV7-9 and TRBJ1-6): DTGVSQNPRHKITKRGQNVTFRCDPISEHNRLYWYRQTLGQGPEFLTYFQNEAQLEKSRLLSDRFSAERPKGSFSTLEIQRTEQGDSAMYLCASSRGTVYNSPLHFGNGTRLTVT.

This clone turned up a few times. The CDR3 DNA reads TGTGCCAGCAGCTTAGACGGGAAAAGAGAGACCCAGTACTTC. This sequence encodes CASSLDGKRETQYF. The chain links TRBV7-2 to TRBJ2-5; D is possibly TRBD2 (5 bases). Germline lookup yields CDR1 SGHTA and CDR2 FQGNSA. This CDR3 has 14 residues. V lost 1 base and J 4 bases, leaving 10 bases between the germline ends.

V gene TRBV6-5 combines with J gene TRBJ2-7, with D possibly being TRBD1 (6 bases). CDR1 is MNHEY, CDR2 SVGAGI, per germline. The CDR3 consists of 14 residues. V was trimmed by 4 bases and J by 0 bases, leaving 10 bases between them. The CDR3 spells CASSSWTASYEQYF. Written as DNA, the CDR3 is TGTGCCAGCAGTTCTTGGACAGCCTCCTACGAGCAGTACTTC.

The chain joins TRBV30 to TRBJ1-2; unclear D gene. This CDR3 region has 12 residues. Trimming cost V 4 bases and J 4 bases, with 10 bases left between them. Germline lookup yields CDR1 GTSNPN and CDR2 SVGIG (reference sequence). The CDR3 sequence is CAWTAGVYGYTF. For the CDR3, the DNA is TGTGCCTGGACCGCTGGAGTCTATGGCTACACCTTC.

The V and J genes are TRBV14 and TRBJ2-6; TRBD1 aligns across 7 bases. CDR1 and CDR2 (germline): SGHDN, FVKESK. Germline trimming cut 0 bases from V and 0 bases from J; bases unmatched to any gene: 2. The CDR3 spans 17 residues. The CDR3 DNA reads TGTGCCAGCAGCCAAGACAGGGGGACCTCTGGGGCCAACGTCCTGACTTTC. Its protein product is CASSQDRGTSGANVLTF. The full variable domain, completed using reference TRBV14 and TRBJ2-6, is EAGVTQFPSHSVIEKGQTVTLRCDPISGHDNLYWYRRVMGKEIKFLLHFVKESKQDESGMPNNRFLAERTGGTYSTLKVQPAELEDSGVYFCASSQDRGTSGANVLTFGAGSRLTVL.

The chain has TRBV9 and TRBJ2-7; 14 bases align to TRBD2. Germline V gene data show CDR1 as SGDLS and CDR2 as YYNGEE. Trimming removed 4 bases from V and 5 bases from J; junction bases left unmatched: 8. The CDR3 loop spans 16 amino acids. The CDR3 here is CASSTPGLAGVDEQYF. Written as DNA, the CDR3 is TGTGCCAGCAGCACACCGGGACTAGCGGGAGTTGACGAGCAGTACTTC.

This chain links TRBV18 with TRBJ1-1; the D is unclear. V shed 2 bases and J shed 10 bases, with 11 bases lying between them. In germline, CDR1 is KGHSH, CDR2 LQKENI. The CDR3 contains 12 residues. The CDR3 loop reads CASSPTNSGAFF. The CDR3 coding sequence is TGTGCCAGCTCACCAACCAACAGCGGAGCTTTCTTT.

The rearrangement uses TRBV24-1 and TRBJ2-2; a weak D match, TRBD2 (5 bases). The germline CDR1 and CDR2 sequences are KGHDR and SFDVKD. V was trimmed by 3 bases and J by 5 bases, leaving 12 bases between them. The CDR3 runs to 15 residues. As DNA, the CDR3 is TGTGCCACCAGTGATCATGCGAGCGGTACCGGGGAGCTGTTTTTT. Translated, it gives CATSDHASGTGELFF.

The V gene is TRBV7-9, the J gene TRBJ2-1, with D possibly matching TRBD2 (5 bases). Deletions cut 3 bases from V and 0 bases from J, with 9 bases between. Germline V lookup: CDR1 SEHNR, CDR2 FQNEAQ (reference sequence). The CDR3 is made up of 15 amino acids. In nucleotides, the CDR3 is TGTGCCAGCAGCTTTACTAGTGCCTCCTACAATGAGCAGTTCTTC. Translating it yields CASSFTSASYNEQFF.

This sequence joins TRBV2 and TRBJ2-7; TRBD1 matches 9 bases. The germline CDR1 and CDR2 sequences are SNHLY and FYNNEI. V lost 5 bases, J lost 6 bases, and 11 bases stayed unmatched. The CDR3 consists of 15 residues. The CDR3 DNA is TGTGCCAGCAGTAAACCACAGGGGGCAGGGTCCGAGCAGTACTTC. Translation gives CASSKPQGAGSEQYF.

The CDR3 here is CASSPPGQINSPLHF. The CDR3 DNA reads TGTGCCAGCTCACCACCGGGACAGATTAATTCACCCCTCCACTTT. The rearrangement uses TRBV18 and TRBJ1-6, with TRBD1 matching over 7 bases. Germline V CDR1 and CDR2: KGHSH, LQKENI. CDR3 length: 15 residues. V was clipped by 0 bases and J by 6 bases; unmatched bases: 2. Full variable domain (outside the CDR3, taken from reference TRBV18 and TRBJ1-6): NAGVMQNPRHLVRRRGQEARLRCSPMKGHSHVYWYRQLPEEGLKFMVYLQKENIIDESGMPKERFSAEFPKEGPSILRIQQVVRGDSAAYFCASSPPGQINSPLHFGNGTRLTVT.

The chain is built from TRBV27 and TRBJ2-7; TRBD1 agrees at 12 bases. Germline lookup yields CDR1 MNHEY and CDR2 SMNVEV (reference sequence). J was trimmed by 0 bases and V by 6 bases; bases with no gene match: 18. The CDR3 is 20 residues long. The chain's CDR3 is CASSPIRWGQGALSSYEQYF. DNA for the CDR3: TGTGCCAGCAGCCCCATCCGGTGGGGACAGGGGGCTCTAAGCTCCTACGAGCAGTACTTC.

The CDR3 DNA is TGTGCCAGTAGTATATCAGACAGAAGATATAGCAATCAGCCCCAGCATTTT. This encodes CASSISDRRYSNQPQHF. The chain couples TRBV19 to TRBJ1-5, with D perhaps matching TRBD1 (5 bases). This CDR3 contains 17 residues. CDR1 and CDR2 from the germline V gene are LNHDA and SQIVND (reference sequence). V gave up 2 bases and J gave up 0 bases, with 14 bases separating them.

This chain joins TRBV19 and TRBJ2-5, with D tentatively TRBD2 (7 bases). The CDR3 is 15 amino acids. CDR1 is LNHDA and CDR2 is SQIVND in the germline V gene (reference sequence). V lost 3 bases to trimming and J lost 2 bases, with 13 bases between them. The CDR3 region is CASSMGASGQETQYF. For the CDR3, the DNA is TGTGCCAGTAGTATGGGGGCTAGCGGACAAGAGACCCAGTACTTC.

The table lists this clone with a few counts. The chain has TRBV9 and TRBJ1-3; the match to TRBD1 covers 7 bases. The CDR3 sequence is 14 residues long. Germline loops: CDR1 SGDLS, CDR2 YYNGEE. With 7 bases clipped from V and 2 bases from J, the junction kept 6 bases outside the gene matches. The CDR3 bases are TGTGCCAGCGCGAGCAGGGGGACTGGAAACACCATATATTTT. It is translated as CASASRGTGNTIYF.